The 22 T cell receptor beta chains given below trace back to one sample, sequenced in a study of T cells in Graves' hyperthyroidism and ophthalmopathy. TCR beta CDR3 regions were amplified from RNA transcripts. When the TCR CDR3 underwent first-round RT-PCR, the HTBI primer set was used. MiXCR, run by TCRdb on the multiplex PCR reads, gives a single entry per CDR3 protein. The sample lists 550,000 to 700,000 distinct CDR3 sequences, approximately 44% occurring once. The sequencing input was peripheral blood or thyroid tissue (not recorded which). Receptors originate from an adult woman with Graves' disease, either hyperthyroidism or ophthalmopathy (not recorded which).

This clonotype was counted between two and nine times. The chain is built from TRBV5-1 and TRBJ1-2; no firm D call. The CDR3 is made up of 12 amino acids. CDR1 SGHRS and CDR2 YFSETQ come from the germline V gene. Trimming pared 0 bases from V and 8 bases from J, leaving 8 bases between. CDR3: CASSLEDLGYTF. Written as DNA, the CDR3 is TGCGCCAGCAGCTTGGAGGACCTAGGCTACACCTTC.

This clonotype occurred a few times. The rearrangement uses TRBV20-1 and TRBJ1-6; a weak D match, TRBD1 (5 bases). CDR1 and CDR2 (germline): DFQATT, SNEGSKA (reference sequence). Trimming left V 3 bases short and J 0 bases short, with 9 bases between. The CDR3 totals 15 residues. The CDR3 coding sequence is TGCAGTGCTAGGGGACTATCCTCCTATAATTCACCCCTCCACTTT. Protein sequence: CSARGLSSYNSPLHF.

This clonotype showed up just a few times. A clone one base away is much larger, so this may be a read error. V usage is TRBV10-3 and J usage is TRBJ1-1; D remains unclear. CDR3 size: 13 residues. Per germline, CDR1 ENHRY and CDR2 SYGVKD. V gave up 11 bases and J gave up 6 bases, with 19 bases separating them. The CDR3 reads CAAAGKGSPEAFF. Here the CDR3 DNA reads TGTGCCGCGGCGGGAAAGGGAAGCCCTGAAGCTTTCTTT.

This clonotype has more than one count but fewer than ten. The chain has TRBV14 and TRBJ1-2, with 7 bases fitting TRBD1. The germline V gene has CDR1 SGHDN and CDR2 FVKESK. The length of the CDR3 is 13 residues. V gave up 3 bases and J gave up 4 bases; unmatched junction bases: 2. The chain's CDR3 is CASSHRTGYGYTF. In nucleotides, the CDR3 is TGTGCCAGCAGCCACCGGACAGGCTATGGCTACACCTTC. The variable domain in full, completed from reference TRBV14 and TRBJ1-2, reads EAGVTQFPSHSVIEKGQTVTLRCDPISGHDNLYWYRRVMGKEIKFLLHFVKESKQDESGMPNNRFLAERTGGTYSTLKVQPAELEDSGVYFCASSHRTGYGYTFGSGTRLTVV.

This rearrangement joins TRBV7-3 to TRBJ1-1; 8 bases align to TRBD1. Trimming cost V 4 bases and J 11 bases; bases outside gene matches: 9. Germline V gene lookup returns CDR1 SGHTA and CDR2 FQGTGA. The CDR3 has 13 residues. CDR3 protein: CASSSTGTGSAFF. CDR3 DNA: TGTGCCAGCAGCTCGACAGGGACAGGCTCCGCTTTCTTT.

This clonotype was observed a few times. The chain uses TRBV27 and TRBJ1-2; 11 nucleotides line up with TRBD1. The CDR3 sequence is 20 residues long. J was trimmed by 4 bases and V by 7 bases; bases with no gene match: 23. Germline V CDR1 and CDR2: MNHEY, SMNVEV (reference sequence). Here the CDR3 reads CASTPLGRTGTGGSFYGYTF. CDR3 in DNA: TGTGCCAGCACTCCCCTTGGTCGGACCGGGACAGGGGGATCTTTCTATGGCTACACCTTC.

This clonotype was counted a single time. The gene calls are TRBV5-1 and TRBJ1-1; no definite D call. V gave up 3 bases and J gave up 0 bases, with 9 bases separating them. The germline V gene has CDR1 SGHRS and CDR2 YFSETQ. CDR3 length: 14 amino acids. The CDR3 DNA sequence: TGCGCCAGCAGCTCGATTGGCATGAACACTGAAGCTTTCTTT. This translates into CASSSIGMNTEAFF.

The table lists this clonotype with many counts. This sequence joins TRBV4-2 and TRBJ1-4; 10 nucleotides match TRBD1. In germline, CDR1 is LGHNA, CDR2 YNFKEQ. V lost 3 bases, J lost 10 bases, and 11 bases stayed unmatched. The CDR3 runs to 16 residues. CDR3 coding DNA: TGTGCCAGCAGCCAGCCCCCCGGGACAGGGGTTCGAAAACTGTTTTTT. As protein: CASSQPPGTGVRKLFF.

This chain joins TRBV2 and TRBJ2-7, with a possible D match to TRBD1 (5 bases). The V end lost 7 bases, the J end lost 3 bases, and 13 bases lay between the germline ends. The CDR3 consists of 13 residues. The germline V gene has CDR1 SNHLY and CDR2 FYNNEI. The CDR3 reads CASINTGDYEQYF. The CDR3 bases are TGTGCCAGCATTAATACAGGAGACTACGAGCAGTACTTC.

The CDR3 nucleotides read TGTGCCACCAGAGCCCGCAACCCATACGAGCAGTACTTC. Protein sequence: CATRARNPYEQYF. The rearrangement joins TRBV28 to TRBJ2-7; D not certain. Germline CDR1 and CDR2: MDHEN and SYDVKM. Trimming stripped 10 bases from V and 4 bases from J, with 17 bases between. This CDR3 comprises 13 residues.

This chain links TRBV29-1 with TRBJ2-2; 8 nucleotides align to TRBD1. This CDR3 has 14 residues. The germline V gene encodes CDR1 SQVTM and CDR2 ANQGSEA. The V and J ends lost 4 bases and 5 bases, in that order; junction bases with no gene match: 6. CDR3 bases: TGCAGCGTTGCCGGGACAGGAAAAACCGGGGAGCTGTTTTTT. This sequence encodes CSVAGTGKTGELFF.

The count of this clonotype is one. The chain has TRBV20-1 and TRBJ1-2; a weak D match, TRBD1 (5 bases). Trimming shortened V by 1 base and J by 5 bases, and 11 bases separated the two germline ends. This CDR3 comprises 13 residues. Per germline, CDR1 DFQATT and CDR2 SNEGSKA (reference sequence). DNA for the CDR3: TGCAGTGCTAGAGCGATGGGGCGGTATGGCTACACCTTC. This sequence encodes CSARAMGRYGYTF.

The chain recombines TRBV11-2 with TRBJ2-3; the match to TRBD1 covers 8 bases. V dropped 1 base and J dropped 4; count of bases not matched to a gene: 7. Germline V lookup: CDR1 SGHAT, CDR2 FQNNGV. CDR3 size: 16 residues. The CDR3 bases are TGTGCCAGCAGCTTAGGCCCGGACAGGGTGGCAGATACGCAGTATTTT. This codes for CASSLGPDRVADTQYF.

The V and J genes are TRBV9 and TRBJ1-5, with TRBD1 as a possible D gene (6 bases). V was shortened by 9 bases and J by 3 bases, with 22 bases between the two germline ends. The germline CDR1 and CDR2 sequences are SGDLS and YYNGEE. The CDR3 loop spans 16 amino acids. The CDR3 loop reads CATSAPGQSANQPQHF. CDR3 DNA sequence: TGTGCCACCAGTGCCCCCGGACAGTCAGCCAATCAGCCCCAGCATTTT. Complete variable domain (other parts from reference TRBV9 and TRBJ1-5): DSGVTQTPKHLITATGQRVTLRCSPRSGDLSVYWYQQSLDQGLQFLIQYYNGEERAKGNILERFSAQQFPDLHSELNLSSLELGDSALYFCATSAPGQSANQPQHFGDGTRLSIL.

The CDR3 DNA reads TGTGCCAGTAGAGCAGGGGATCAGCCCCAGCATTTT. This encodes CASRAGDQPQHF. The V and J genes are TRBV19 and TRBJ1-5; possible D gene TRBD1, 6 bases. V lost 6 bases and J lost 5, with 8 bases in between. This CDR3 is 12 amino acids long. Germline values: CDR1 LNHDA, CDR2 SQIVND (reference sequence).

J is TRBJ2-7 and V is TRBV2; TRBD2 agrees at 8 bases. Germline V gives CDR1 SNHLY, CDR2 FYNNEI. The CDR3 contains 14 residues. Trimming at V came to 6 bases and at J to 6 bases, leaving 10 bases not matched to a gene. CDR3 amino acids: CASSATSGAPEQYF. CDR3 bases: TGTGCCAGCAGCGCAACTAGCGGAGCCCCCGAGCAGTACTTC.

This clonotype was counted only a few times. CDR3 DNA sequence: TGTGCCAGTAGTAGGGGGGGGGGAAGTCAGCCCCAGCATTTT. Translating it yields CASSRGGGSQPQHF. The chain has TRBV19 and TRBJ1-5; a weak D match, TRBD1 (5 bases). Germline assignment: CDR1 LNHDA and CDR2 SQIVND (reference sequence). The CDR3 contains 14 residues. Deletions cut 4 bases from V and 6 bases from J, with 13 bases between.

The V call is TRBV7-2, the J call TRBJ1-6; D is possibly TRBD1 (6 bases). Germline CDR1 SGHTA, CDR2 FQGNSA. V lost 7 bases and J lost 10, with 14 bases in between. The CDR3 loop spans 13 amino acids. The CDR3 coding sequence is TGTGCCAGCAACGATCCAGGGGAATCACCCCTCCACTTT. Translating gives CASNDPGESPLHF.

The CDR3 here is CATSRGAGNYGYTF. The CDR3 coding sequence is TGTGCCACCAGCAGAGGGGCAGGGAACTATGGCTACACCTTC. This chain links TRBV15 with TRBJ1-2, with D maybe TRBD1 (5 bases). CDR3 length: 14 amino acids. Trimming left V 1 base short and J 2 bases short, with 8 bases between. Germline V gene sequence: CDR1 LNHNV, CDR2 YYDKDF (reference sequence).

This clonotype was recorded at least ten times. V is TRBV29-1 and J is TRBJ1-4, with a tentative D call TRBD1 (5 bases). This CDR3 comprises 13 residues. The V end lost 6 bases, the J end lost 0 bases, and 8 bases lay between the germline ends. Germline loops: CDR1 SQVTM, CDR2 ANQGSEA. CDR3 amino acids: CSVWGTTNEKLFF. The CDR3 bases are TGCAGCGTGTGGGGGACAACTAATGAAAAACTGTTTTTT.

This clonotype came up once. This chain uses TRBV12-3 or TRBV12-4 with TRBJ2-5; D is unclear. The CDR3 length is 13 residues. Trimming left V 6 bases short and J 4 bases short, with 12 bases between. The CDR3 region is CASSSIRTETQYF. As DNA, the CDR3 is TGTGCCAGCAGCTCTATAAGGACAGAGACCCAGTACTTC.

The table lists this clonotype with many counts. The chain combines TRBV10-3 with TRBJ2-5; 13 positions agree with TRBD2. Germline lookup yields CDR1 ENHRY and CDR2 SYGVKD. Losses at the gene ends were 4 bases for V and 4 bases for J; bases not matched to a gene: 3. CDR3 length: 15 residues. The CDR3 bases are TGTGCCATCAGTGCCGGACTAGCGGGAGTAGAGACCCAGTACTTC. Residues: CAISAGLAGVETQYF.